The clone carrying this T cell receptor (beta chain) was recorded once. The antigen remains undetermined. The entry originates in a study of T-cell memory formation after mild COVID-19. Notes on the study in general: Cross-reactive memory appears to have joined, as suggested by some responding clones showing up in pre-infection memory.

TCRdb re-called the 5' RACE reads through MiXCR, storing one row per CDR3 protein. The data contain approximately 150,000 distinct CDR3 sequences, about 14% of them singletons. This CDR3 has 15 residues. V gave up 8 bases and J gave up 2 bases, with 13 bases separating them. The rearrangement joins TRBV12-3 or TRBV12-4 to TRBJ2-6; possibly TRBD1 for D (6 bases). This receptor was identified in an adult woman who had mild COVID-19 (a few samples of this study predate the infection). Cell type and time point are not known. The material sequenced was PBMCs or a T cell subset sorted from them (not recorded which). CDR3 DNA sequence: TGTGCCAGCTCCAAAGGGGGAACTGGGGCCAACGTCCTGACTTTC. Encoded protein: CASSKGGTGANVLTF.